Sequencing of this TCR beta chain was carried out in a study of blood T cell repertoires in COVID-19. Overall study: Samples representing acute and convalescent COVID-19 were sourced from the United States, Italy and Spain. Nucleic acid was either cDNA or gDNA, and it came from T cells, B-cell-depleted T cells, or PBMCs.

Study processing details: For nucleated cells, counts were estimated from reference gene primer amplification. TCRdb keeps only in-frame clones here, not all; method: immunoSEQ multiplex PCR. The V and J calls and clone size come from that table; D and trimming were worked out from the DNA. The sample includes about 98,000 clones, over 80% seen only once; the top ten take about 20%. The CDR3 has 15 residues. The V end lost 2 bases, the J end lost 8 bases, and 16 bases lay between the germline ends. Germline assignment: CDR1 MRHNA and CDR2 SNTAGT. The specimen was peripheral blood. The TCR comes from an elderly man with acute or convalescent COVID-19. The chain uses TRBV6-4 and TRBJ2-1; tentative D call: TRBD1 (6 bases). Written as DNA, the CDR3 is TGTGCCAGCAGTGACAAAGGGGCAGGGGCCGATGAGCAGTTCTTC. It codes for CASSDKGAGADEQFF.